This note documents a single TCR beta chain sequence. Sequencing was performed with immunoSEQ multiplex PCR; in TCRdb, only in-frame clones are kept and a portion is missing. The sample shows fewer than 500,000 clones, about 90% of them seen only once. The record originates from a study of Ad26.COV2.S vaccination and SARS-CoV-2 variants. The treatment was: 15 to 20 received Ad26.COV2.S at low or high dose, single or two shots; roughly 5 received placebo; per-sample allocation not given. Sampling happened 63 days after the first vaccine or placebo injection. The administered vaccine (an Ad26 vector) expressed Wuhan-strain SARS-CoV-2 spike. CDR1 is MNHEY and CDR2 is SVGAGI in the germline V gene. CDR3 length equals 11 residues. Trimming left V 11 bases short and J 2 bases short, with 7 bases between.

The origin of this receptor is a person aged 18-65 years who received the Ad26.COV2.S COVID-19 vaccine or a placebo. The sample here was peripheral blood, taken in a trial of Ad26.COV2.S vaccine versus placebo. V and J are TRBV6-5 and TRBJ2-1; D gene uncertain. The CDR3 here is CAGATYNEQFF. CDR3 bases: TGTGCCGGCGCGACCTACAATGAGCAGTTCTTC.